This T cell receptor beta chain comes out of a study of blood T cell repertoires in COVID-19. Under the authors' procedure: Nucleated cell number was recorded as an estimate derived from reference gene primer amplification. Sequenced by immunoSEQ multiplex PCR; TCRdb stores in-frame clones only, minus some. Clone size and the V and J calls come from that table; the DNA yielded D and trimming. The sample yields some 200,000 clones, approximately 80% seen once. Individuals aged about 18 to 95 years were recruited from about two dozen US areas. The recovered donors of Cohort 3 showed two negative PCRs, clearance, or symptom resolution. The V end was cut by 0 bases, the J end by 1 base, with 9 bases between. This CDR3 has 15 amino acids. The germline CDR1 and CDR2 sequences are KGHSY and FQNENV.

The chain employs TRBV16 and TRBJ1-1; D remains ambiguous. Sequenced: PBMCs or T cells enriched from blood (not recorded which). The receptor comes from a man aged 35-49 years who had recovered from COVID-19. The CDR3 loop is CASSQSRPPNTEAFF. Here the CDR3 DNA reads TGTGCCAGCAGCCAATCGAGGCCTCCGAACACTGAAGCTTTCTTT.